The 29 T cell receptor beta chains given below trace back to one sample, sequenced in a study of blood T cell repertoires in COVID-19. TCRdb's copy holds only in-frame clones and misses some; the assay was immunoSEQ multiplex PCR. The profile shows 45,000 to 55,000 clones, around 78% of them singletons. Sequences were obtained from peripheral blood. The receptors were sampled from a human donor in a cohort sampled during active COVID-19.

The chain carries TRBV5-1 and TRBJ1-1; 8 bases align to TRBD1. The CDR3 spans 14 residues. Losses at the gene ends were 4 bases for V and 4 bases for J; bases not matched to a gene: 6. The V gene's germline CDR1 is SGHRS and CDR2 YFSETQ. The CDR3 DNA follows: TGCGCCAGCAGCACCCAGGGGGCGGTCACTGAAGCTTTCTTT. Translated: CASSTQGAVTEAFF.

The V gene is TRBV20-1, the J gene TRBJ2-1; D possibly corresponds to TRBD2 (5 bases). The CDR3 totals 14 residues. Germline V CDR1 and CDR2: DFQATT, SNEGSKA (reference sequence). The V and J ends lost 3 bases and 9 bases respectively, with 18 bases between them. DNA of the CDR3: TGCAGTGCTAGTCCAGGACTTACTCGGGGTGAGCAGTTCTTC. It is translated as CSASPGLTRGEQFF.

V is TRBV30 and J is TRBJ1-5; TRBD1 is a possible D gene (5 bases). CDR1 GTSNPN and CDR2 SVGIG come from the germline V gene (reference sequence). Trimming removed 5 bases at V and 2 bases at J, with 10 bases between. There are 13 residues in the CDR3. CDR3 protein: CAWAGKGNQPQHF. The CDR3 coding sequence is TGTGCCTGGGCAGGGAAGGGCAATCAGCCCCAGCATTTT.

V is TRBV5-4 and J is TRBJ1-2, with D uncertain. The germline gives CDR1 SGHNT, CDR2 YYREEE (reference sequence). Between the trimmed V and J ends, which lost 4 bases and 4 bases, there was a span of 14 bases. There are 14 residues in the CDR3. CDR3 in DNA: TGTGCCAGCAGCCCGGCCTCCGGCGGCTATGGCTACACCTTC. Protein sequence: CASSPASGGYGYTF. The whole variable domain, filled in from reference TRBV5-4 and TRBJ1-2, reads ETGVTQSPTHLIKTRGQQVTLRCSSQSGHNTVSWYQQALGQGPQFIFQYYREEENGRGNFPPRFSGLQFPNYSSELNVNALELDDSALYLCASSPASGGYGYTFGSGTRLTVV.

The chain is built from TRBV7-9 and TRBJ1-2; D ambiguous. V was shortened by 1 base and J by 2 bases, with 8 bases between the two germline ends. The CDR3 has 14 residues. Germline CDR1 SEHNR, CDR2 FQNEAQ (reference sequence). The CDR3 here is CASSLDGRNYGYTF. Written as DNA, the CDR3 is TGTGCCAGCAGCTTAGATGGCAGAAACTATGGCTACACCTTC.

The chain combines TRBV15 with TRBJ2-3; 7 bases map to TRBD2. V gave up 4 bases and J gave up 0 bases; unmatched junction bases: 7. CDR1 is LNHNV, CDR2 YYDKDF, per germline (reference sequence). The CDR3 runs to 16 residues. The CDR3 protein is CATSKSGTKSTDTQYF. In DNA form, the CDR3 reads TGTGCCACCAGCAAATCCGGGACTAAAAGCACAGATACGCAGTATTTT.

This chain joins TRBV7-2 and TRBJ1-6; D may be TRBD1 (5 bases). In germline, CDR1 is SGHTA, CDR2 FQGNSA. Trimming cost V 2 bases and J 10 bases, with 18 bases left between them. The CDR3 has 16 residues. CDR3 protein: CASSLYQGSGSSPLHF. As DNA, the CDR3 is TGTGCCAGCAGCTTATACCAGGGCAGTGGGTCCTCACCCCTCCACTTT.

This sequence joins TRBV7-9 and TRBJ1-1, with 8 bases aligning to TRBD1. Germline CDR1 SEHNR, CDR2 FQNEAQ (reference sequence). V lost 5 bases, J lost 10 bases, and 6 bases stayed unmatched. This CDR3 spans 12 amino acids. This chain's CDR3 is CASSPGGRRAFF. The CDR3 DNA follows: TGTGCCAGCAGCCCAGGGGGCCGTCGAGCTTTCTTT.

V and J are TRBV6-4 and TRBJ1-2; D may be TRBD1 (5 bases). Germline CDR1 reads MRHNA; CDR2 reads SNTAGT. The CDR3 runs 14 residues. The V and J ends lost 6 bases and 4 bases respectively, with 15 bases between them. The CDR3 DNA reads as TGTGCCAGCAGAGACACTAACAGGTTCTATGGCTACACCTTC. This sequence encodes CASRDTNRFYGYTF.

Written as DNA, the CDR3 is TGTGCCAGCAGCCGCGACAGGGGCAATGAAAAACTGTTTTTT. It yields the protein CASSRDRGNEKLFF. The V and J genes are TRBV7-8 and TRBJ1-4; TRBD1 matches at 8 bases. Losses at the gene ends were 5 bases for V and 5 bases for J; bases not matched to a gene: 4. The CDR3 sequence is 14 residues long. Germline-derived CDR1 and CDR2 are SGHVS and FQNEAQ.

J is TRBJ1-6 and V is TRBV25-1; D is unclear. The ends were cut back, 9 bases at V and 6 bases at J, with 15 bases in the middle. Looked up from germline, CDR1 is MGHDK and CDR2 is SYGVNS. This CDR3 contains 14 residues. CDR3 DNA: TGTGCCAGTGGACGCTTGGGGAGTAATTCACCCCTCCACTTT. Residues: CASGRLGSNSPLHF.

This sequence joins TRBV7-2 and TRBJ2-3; TRBD2 matches 9 bases. V was pared by 8 bases and J by 2 bases, with 11 bases of the junction left unmatched. The CDR3 length is 16 residues. Germline-derived CDR1 and CDR2 are SGHTA and FQGNSA. The CDR3 sequence is CASRSGGPLLTDTQYF. CDR3 in DNA: TGTGCCAGCCGAAGCGGGGGGCCGTTGCTCACAGATACGCAGTATTTT. The whole variable domain, filled in from reference TRBV7-2 and TRBJ2-3, reads GAGVSQSPSNKVTEKGKDVELRCDPISGHTALYWYRQSLGQGLEFLIYFQGNSAPDKSGLPSDRFSAERTGGSVSTLTIQRTQQEDSAVYLCASRSGGPLLTDTQYFGPGTRLTVL.

The V and J genes are TRBV6-6 and TRBJ2-7, with 12 bases aligning to TRBD2. This CDR3 contains 17 residues. With 5 bases clipped from V and 3 bases from J, the junction kept 11 bases outside the gene matches. Germline loops: CDR1 MNHNY, CDR2 SVGAGI (reference sequence). The CDR3, as DNA: TGTGCCAGCAGTCCCCACTATGGACTAGCGGGGTACTACGAGCAGTACTTC. Encoded protein: CASSPHYGLAGYYEQYF.

This clone appeared a single time. CDR3: CASRLSGLAGVADTQYF. In DNA, the CDR3 is TGTGCCAGCAGATTGAGTGGGCTAGCGGGGGTAGCAGATACGCAGTATTTT. The rearrangement links TRBV28 to TRBJ2-3; 10 positions agree with TRBD2. After removal of 6 bases from V and 4 bases from J, the junction contained 13 bases not matched to a gene. The CDR3 sequence is 17 residues long. CDR1 is MDHEN and CDR2 is SYDVKM in the germline V gene.

This chain connects TRBV9 to TRBJ1-2; 7 bases fit TRBD1. CDR1 is SGDLS, CDR2 YYNGEE, per germline. The CDR3 loop spans 13 amino acids. J was trimmed by 6 bases and V by 0 bases; bases with no gene match: 2. The CDR3 DNA is TGTGCCAGCAGCGTAGGGGGACAGAATGGCTACACCTTC. Translated, it gives CASSVGGQNGYTF.

The V and J genes are TRBV9 and TRBJ2-5; possibly TRBD1 for D (5 bases). CDR3 length: 14 amino acids. CDR1 and CDR2 from the germline V gene are SGDLS and YYNGEE. V was trimmed by 0 bases and J by 2 bases, leaving 8 bases between them. CDR3 nucleotide sequence: TGTGCCAGCAGCGTAGGCAGGGAACAAGAGACCCAGTACTTC. This translates into CASSVGREQETQYF.

The gene calls are TRBV29-1 and TRBJ2-7, with TRBD1 matching 11 bases. With 7 bases clipped from V and 4 bases from J, the junction kept 6 bases outside the gene matches. CDR1 and CDR2 from the germline V gene are SQVTM and ANQGSEA. The CDR3 sequence is 13 residues long. The chain's CDR3 is CSATGTGGYEQYF. Written as DNA, the CDR3 is TGCAGCGCTACCGGGACAGGGGGGTACGAGCAGTACTTC.

V gene TRBV5-1 combines with J gene TRBJ1-2; 7 bases agree with TRBD1. Germline values: CDR1 SGHRS, CDR2 YFSETQ. CDR3 size: 15 residues. Trimming cost V 4 bases and J 3 bases; bases outside gene matches: 9. CDR3 loop: CASSPRTGMDYGYTF. The CDR3 DNA sequence: TGCGCCAGCAGCCCCCGGACAGGTATGGACTATGGCTACACCTTC.

V and J are TRBV5-1 and TRBJ2-1; TRBD2 aligns across 11 bases. After removal of 6 bases from V and 8 bases from J, the junction contained 7 bases not matched to a gene. This CDR3 comprises 14 residues. The germline V gene encodes CDR1 SGHRS and CDR2 YFSETQ. In DNA form, the CDR3 reads TGCGCCAGCACGGGAGGACTAGCGGGCGATGAGCAGTTCTTC. Protein sequence: CASTGGLAGDEQFF.

The chain has TRBV11-2 and TRBJ1-2; D is perhaps TRBD1 (6 bases). The ends were cut back, 4 bases at V and 7 bases at J, with 10 bases in the middle. Germline V gene data show CDR1 as SGHAT and CDR2 as FQNNGV. The CDR3 consists of 12 residues. The CDR3 here is CASSWRGGGYTF. The DNA of the CDR3 is TGTGCCAGCAGCTGGAGGGGGGGTGGCTACACCTTC.

This chain joins TRBV3-1 (or the pseudogene TRBV3-2) and TRBJ1-1, with D perhaps TRBD1 (5 bases). Between the trimmed V and J ends, which lost 1 base and 6 bases, there was a span of 15 bases. Germline-derived CDR1 and CDR2 are LGHDT and YNNKEL (reference sequence). This CDR3 is built from 15 residues. The CDR3 is CASSQGSPGSPEAFF. The CDR3 bases are TGTGCCAGCAGCCAAGGATCCCCAGGGTCGCCTGAAGCTTTCTTT.

V is TRBV19 and J is TRBJ2-5; tentatively, D is TRBD1 (6 bases). Germline V gene sequence: CDR1 LNHDA, CDR2 SQIVND (reference sequence). The V and J ends lost 1 base and 2 bases respectively, with 11 bases between them. The CDR3 length is 15 residues. The CDR3 nucleotides read TGTGCCAGTAGTATAGGGGGGACAATACAAGAGACCCAGTACTTC. This gives the protein CASSIGGTIQETQYF. The variable domain in full, completed from reference TRBV19 and TRBJ2-5, reads DGGITQSPKYLFRKEGQNVTLSCEQNLNHDAMYWYRQDPGQGLRLIYYSQIVNDFQKGDIAEGYSVSREKKESFPLTVTSAQKNPTAFYLCASSIGGTIQETQYFGPGTRLLVL.

In its sample, this clone ranks as medium-sized. The CDR3 bases are TGTGCCAGCAGCTTAGGTTCAGGGTCCTACGAGCAGTACTTC. Amino acids: CASSLGSGSYEQYF. The genes are TRBV7-2 and TRBJ2-7; TRBD1 might be the D (5 bases). CDR1 is SGHTA and CDR2 is FQGNSA in the germline V gene. The CDR3 sequence is 14 residues long. Trimming removed 1 base from V and 1 base from J, with 8 bases in between.

The rearrangement uses TRBV2 and TRBJ1-4; D remains unclear. Germline CDR1 is SNHLY and CDR2 is FYNNEI. The CDR3 contains 17 residues. Deletions cut 7 bases from V and 4 bases from J, with 22 bases between. CDR3: CASTRTIPVGFNEKLFF. The CDR3, as DNA: TGTGCCAGCACTAGGACTATTCCGGTTGGTTTTAATGAAAAACTGTTTTTT.

This clone was seen just once. The genes are TRBV19 and TRBJ2-3; TRBD2 agrees at 7 bases. The CDR3 extends over 16 amino acids. Germline loops: CDR1 LNHDA, CDR2 SQIVND (reference sequence). The J segment lost 10 bases and the V segment lost 3 bases, leaving 16 bases of the junction unmatched. CDR3 amino acids: CASSIRGGAQSVSQYF. CDR3 nucleotide sequence: TGTGCCAGTAGTATCCGCGGGGGTGCCCAGTCTGTGTCGCAGTATTTT. Looking up the rest from reference TRBV19 and TRBJ2-3 gives the full variable domain: DGGITQSPKYLFRKEGQNVTLSCEQNLNHDAMYWYRQDPGQGLRLIYYSQIVNDFQKGDIAEGYSVSREKKESFPLTVTSAQKNPTAFYLCASSIRGGAQSVSQYFGPGTRLTVL.

This sequence joins TRBV12-5 and TRBJ1-4; 8 nucleotides line up with TRBD1. Germline CDR1 and CDR2: LGHNT and FRNRAP. The V and J ends lost 4 bases and 8 bases, in that order; junction bases with no gene match: 9. The CDR3 is made up of 15 amino acids. In nucleotides, the CDR3 is TGTGCTAGTGGTTCCGGGACAGGACTAGGGGAAAAACTGTTTTTT. Protein: CASGSGTGLGEKLFF.

The V call is TRBV4-1, the J call TRBJ1-6, with 9 nucleotides matching TRBD1. V lost 0 bases to trimming and J lost 9 bases; unmatched junction nucleotides: 9. The CDR3 length is 17 residues. CDR1 and CDR2 from the germline V gene are MGHRA and YSYEKL. The CDR3 here is CASSQEGATGGTSPLHF. The CDR3 region has the DNA TGCGCCAGCAGCCAAGAAGGGGCGACAGGGGGGACTTCACCCCTCCACTTT.

The J gene is TRBJ1-5, the V gene TRBV6-2 or TRBV6-3, with D perhaps TRBD1 (6 bases). V lost 6 bases and J lost 2, with 14 bases in between. Germline V lookup: CDR1 MNHEY, CDR2 SVGEGT. This CDR3 has 15 residues. Written as DNA, the CDR3 is TGTGCCAGCAGCCTACACAGGGTCCGCAATCAGCCCCAGCATTTT. Amino acids: CASSLHRVRNQPQHF.

The chain uses TRBV4-3 and TRBJ1-3, with D possibly matching TRBD1 (5 bases). Germline V gives CDR1 LGHNA, CDR2 YSLEER. The CDR3 is 15 amino acids. The V and J ends lost 4 bases and 0 bases respectively, with 10 bases between them. CDR3 protein: CASSPDSHSGNTIYF. The CDR3 DNA reads as TGCGCCAGCAGCCCTGACAGTCACTCTGGAAACACCATATATTTT.